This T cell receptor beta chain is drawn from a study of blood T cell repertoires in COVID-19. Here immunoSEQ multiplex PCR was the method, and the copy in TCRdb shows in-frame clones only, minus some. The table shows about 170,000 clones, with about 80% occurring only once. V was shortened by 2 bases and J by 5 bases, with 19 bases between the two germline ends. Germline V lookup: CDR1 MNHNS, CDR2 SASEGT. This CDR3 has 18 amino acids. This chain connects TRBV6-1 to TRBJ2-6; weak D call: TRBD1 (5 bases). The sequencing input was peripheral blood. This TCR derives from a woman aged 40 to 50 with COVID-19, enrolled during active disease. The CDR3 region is CASSELGRVDLRANVLTF. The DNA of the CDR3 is TGTGCCAGCAGTGAACTTGGCAGGGTGGATTTGAGGGCCAACGTCCTGACTTTC.